These T cell receptor beta chains were read from a single sample in a study of cytomegalovirus exposure and HLA in healthy donors. Profiling relied on immunoSEQ multiplex PCR, and the TCRdb table lists in-frame clones only, not all of them. The sample lists around 150,000 clones, 86% occurring once. The sequenced material came from PBMCs. Receptors originate from a woman aged 18-35 years in good health and CMV-seronegative. Each CDR3 is given with its conserved first and last residue. D genes are given only for firm matches. The size entry is marked missing in some rows and otherwise reads once, few, many or a size class.

>TRBV19|-|TRBD1|TRBJ1-1
TGTGCCAGTAGTATAGGACAGGGAGACCTGAACACTGAAGCTTTCTTT
CASSIGQGDLNTEAFF
>TRBV27|-|TRBD2|TRBJ2-5
TGTGCCAGCAGTTTAGCGGGAGGTTATGAGCAGTACTTC
CASSLAGGYEQYF
>TRBV5-1|once|TRBD2|TRBJ2-7
TGCGCCAGCAGCTCCTCTAGCGGGGGGACCTACGAGCAGTACTTC
CASSSSSGGTYEQYF
>TRBV6-5|-|-|TRBJ2-2
TGTGCCAGCAGTTACTCGGGACTGACGACCGGGGAGCTGTTTTTT
CASSYSGLTTGELFF
>TRBV19|-|TRBD1|TRBJ1-5
TGTGCCAGTACCCTCCAGGGGGATCAGCCCCAGCATTTT
CASTLQGDQPQHF
>TRBV7-9|-|TRBD1|TRBJ1-1
TGTGCCAGCAGCTTAGCCTTGGGGACAGGGCGAGACACTGAAGCTTTCTTT
CASSLALGTGRDTEAFF
>TRBV15|-|-|TRBJ2-7
TGTGCCACCAGCAGAGGGACACCCCCCTACGAGCAGTACTTC
CATSRGTPPYEQYF
>TRBV5-1|-|TRBD2|TRBJ2-3
TGCGCCAGCAGCTTCCTAGCGGGAGGTTCAGATACGCAGTATTTT
CASSFLAGGSDTQYF
>TRBV28|-|-|TRBJ1-1
TGTGCCATAACCGGCGGGGGCACTCCCCATTTC
CAITGGGTPHF
>TRBV7-9|-|TRBD2|TRBJ2-3
TGTGCCAGCAGCTTAGGGGGACTAGCAGCAGATACGCAGTATTTT
CASSLGGLAADTQYF
>TRBV5-6|-|-|TRBJ1-2
TGTGCCAGCAGCTTGGTGGGGGGGGGTTATGGCTACACCTTC
CASSLVGGGYGYTF
>TRBV6-6|-|TRBD1|TRBJ1-2
TGTGCCAGCAGTTACCATCAGGGGGCGAATTATGGCTACACCTTC
CASSYHQGANYGYTF
>TRBV28|-|-|TRBJ1-4
TGTGCCAGCAGCCCCCTCGCGGGGCCAACTAATGAAAAACTGTTTTTT
CASSPLAGPTNEKLFF
>TRBV28|-|-|TRBJ2-1
TGTGCCAGTAACAGGGAGGGGTTTCTCTACAATGAGCAGTTCTTC
CASNREGFLYNEQFF
>TRBV28|-|TRBD2|TRBJ2-2
TGTGCCAGCAGTTTTCCCCCACTTGATAGCGGGAGTATGGCCGGGGAGCTGTTTTTT
CASSFPPLDSGSMAGELFF
>TRBV5-1|once|TRBD2|TRBJ2-1
TGCGCCAGCAGCACCCCGGGGGGGTCGGAGTTCTTC
CASSTPGGSEFF
>TRBV28|-|TRBD1|TRBJ1-1
TGTGCCAGCAGTTTATGGGGGGCCCAGGGGGCGGGTGATGAAGCTTTCTTT
CASSLWGAQGAGDEAFF
>TRBV2|-|-|TRBJ1-2
TGTGCCAGCAACGGGATCTATGGCTACACCTTC
CASNGIYGYTF